This entry lists 21 T cell receptor beta chains sequenced from one sample in a study of blood T cell repertoires in COVID-19. TCRdb keeps only in-frame clones here, not all; method: immunoSEQ multiplex PCR. This sample has approximately 440,000 clones; approximately 89% occur once, and the top ten carry 10% to 15%. Sequencing was carried out using peripheral blood. Every receptor here comes from a woman in her forties or fifties with COVID-19, enrolled during active disease.

The chain couples TRBV11-2 to TRBJ1-1; no firm D call. Between the trimmed V and J ends, which lost 2 bases and 3 bases, there was a span of 7 bases. The germline CDR1 and CDR2 sequences are SGHAT and FQNNGV. This CDR3 contains 13 residues. CDR3 loop: CASSLILDTEAFF. The CDR3 bases are TGTGCCAGCAGCTTAATTCTAGACACTGAAGCTTTCTTT. Drawing the rest from reference TRBV11-2 and TRBJ1-1, the complete variable domain is EAGVAQSPRYKIIEKRQSVAFWCNPISGHATLYWYQQILGQGPKLLIQFQNNGVVDDSQLPKDRFSAERLKGVDSTLKIQPAKLEDSAVYLCASSLILDTEAFFGQGTRLTVV.

J is TRBJ1-1 and V is TRBV18; 7 bases are a match to TRBD1. Germline V gene lookup returns CDR1 KGHSH and CDR2 LQKENI. The CDR3 is made up of 14 amino acids. The V segment lost 3 bases and the J segment 4 bases; nucleotides outside the gene matches: 5. The CDR3 reads CASSPPTGFTEAFF. The CDR3, as DNA: TGTGCCAGCTCACCCCCGACAGGGTTCACTGAAGCTTTCTTT.

V gene TRBV20-1 combines with J gene TRBJ1-1; D uncertain. V was shortened by 8 bases and J by 5 bases, with 12 bases between the two germline ends. The germline V gene has CDR1 DFQATT and CDR2 SNEGSKA (reference sequence). The CDR3 consists of 11 residues. The CDR3 is CSQGGFTEAFF. In DNA, the CDR3 is TGCAGTCAAGGAGGGTTTACTGAAGCTTTCTTT.

The chain employs TRBV30 and TRBJ1-2, with D hard to call. The V and J ends lost 5 bases and 8 bases respectively, with 18 bases between them. The CDR3 has 13 amino acids. Germline loops: CDR1 GTSNPN, CDR2 SVGIG (reference sequence). CDR3 sequence reads: CAWGTFTVRGYTF. As DNA, the CDR3 is TGTGCCTGGGGAACCTTTACCGTGAGGGGCTACACCTTC.

The rearrangement uses TRBV6-6 and TRBJ1-4, with TRBD1 matching 7 bases. This CDR3 spans 13 amino acids. The V gene end was trimmed by 7 bases and the J gene end by 3 bases; junction bases not matched to a gene: 2. CDR1 is MNHNY, CDR2 SVGAGI, per germline (reference sequence). Written as DNA, the CDR3 is TGTGCCAGCATCGACAGGGCTAATGAAAAACTGTTTTTT. It encodes CASIDRANEKLFF.

This chain joins TRBV3-1 (or the pseudogene TRBV3-2) and TRBJ2-3; possible D gene TRBD1, 6 bases. Trimming took 0 bases from V and 6 from J, leaving 13 bases between them. This CDR3 comprises 15 residues. CDR1 and CDR2 (germline): LGHDT, YNNKEL (reference sequence). CDR3 DNA: TGTGCCAGCAGCCAAGATGGGCAGGGGACGGATACGCAGTATTTT. It translates to CASSQDGQGTDTQYF.

The chain carries TRBV27 and TRBJ1-4; D remains ambiguous. The CDR3 length is 12 residues. The V gene lost 7 bases and the J gene lost 2 bases, with 5 bases spanning the gap. Germline CDR1 MNHEY, CDR2 SMNVEV (reference sequence). The CDR3 region is CASTHTNEKLFF. The CDR3, as DNA: TGTGCCAGCACCCATACTAATGAAAAACTGTTTTTT. Variable domain in full (rest from reference TRBV27 and TRBJ1-4): EAQVTQNPRYLITVTGKKLTVTCSQNMNHEYMSWYRQDPGLGLRQIYYSMNVEVTDKGDVPEGYKVSRKEKRNFPLILESPSPNQTSLYFCASTHTNEKLFFGSGTQLSVL.

The rearrangement uses TRBV7-9 and TRBJ2-3; D might be TRBD1 (5 bases). V lost 4 bases and J 5 bases, leaving 13 bases between the germline ends. The germline V gene has CDR1 SEHNR and CDR2 FQNEAQ (reference sequence). This CDR3 contains 14 residues. The CDR3 loop reads CASSYPSRVDTQYF. The CDR3 DNA reads TGTGCCAGCAGCTACCCTTCCAGGGTAGATACGCAGTATTTT.

The rearrangement uses TRBV12-3 or TRBV12-4 and TRBJ2-7, with 7 bases fitting TRBD2. The CDR3 has 13 residues. Trimming cost V 8 bases and J 4 bases; bases outside gene matches: 8. CDR3 in amino acids: CASGRGDRYEQYF. The CDR3 DNA reads as TGTGCCAGCGGGAGGGGCGACCGATACGAGCAGTACTTC.

This clone was counted a single time. The chain recombines TRBV3-1 (or the pseudogene TRBV3-2) with TRBJ2-7; tentatively, D is TRBD2 (5 bases). The CDR3 totals 16 residues. The ends were cut back, 5 bases at V and 3 bases at J, with 20 bases in the middle. Germline V CDR1 and CDR2: LGHDT, YNNKEL (reference sequence). CDR3 sequence: CASSSQKHYGDYEQYF. CDR3 DNA: TGTGCCAGCAGCTCGCAAAAGCACTACGGGGACTACGAGCAGTACTTC.

The rearrangement uses TRBV9 and TRBJ1-6; D is perhaps TRBD1 (5 bases). In germline, CDR1 is SGDLS, CDR2 YYNGEE. The CDR3 is 17 residues long. Trimming stripped 2 bases from V and 3 bases from J, with 15 bases between. As DNA, the CDR3 is TGTGCCAGCAGCGTGGGAGCAGGGAGGTACTATAATTCACCCCTCCACTTT. Translating gives CASSVGAGRYYNSPLHF.

This sequence joins TRBV28 and TRBJ1-2; 9 bases line up with TRBD1. V was pared by 2 bases and J by 6 bases, with 10 bases of the junction left unmatched. Germline CDR1 and CDR2: MDHEN and SYDVKM. The CDR3 has 16 residues. CDR3 in amino acids: CASSLAAGTGLNGYTF. CDR3 nucleotides: TGTGCCAGCAGTTTAGCCGCCGGGACAGGGTTGAATGGCTACACCTTC.

The CDR3 spells CSVGLAPYEQYF. For the CDR3, the DNA is TGCAGCGTTGGTCTAGCCCCCTACGAGCAGTACTTC. This chain joins TRBV29-1 and TRBJ2-7; possible D gene TRBD2, 5 bases. Trimming shortened V by 4 bases and J by 2 bases, and 9 bases separated the two germline ends. In germline, CDR1 is SQVTM, CDR2 ANQGSEA. The CDR3 loop spans 12 amino acids.

This chain connects TRBV5-6 to TRBJ2-5; D possibly corresponds to TRBD1 (6 bases). CDR3 length equals 14 residues. Germline CDR1 reads SGHDT; CDR2 reads YYEEEE. V was pared by 2 bases and J by 3 bases, with 11 bases between. In nucleotides, the CDR3 is TGTGCCAGCAGCTTCTCCGGGACAAAAGAGACCCAGTACTTC. Translated, it gives CASSFSGTKETQYF.

V and J are TRBV4-1 and TRBJ1-2; no reliable D call. The CDR3 is 15 residues long. Trimming left V 3 bases short and J 3 bases short, with 14 bases between. CDR1 is MGHRA and CDR2 is YSYEKL in the germline V gene. In DNA form, the CDR3 reads TGCGCCAGCAGCCATGGGCGGGTGAGGGACTATGGCTACACCTTC. Residues: CASSHGRVRDYGYTF.

In DNA form, the CDR3 reads TGTGCCAGCAGTCCAGGGGACATGCCCTACGAGCAGTACTTC. Amino acid sequence: CASSPGDMPYEQYF. The chain employs TRBV28 and TRBJ2-7, with a weak D call TRBD1 (6 bases). V was pared by 5 bases and J by 2 bases, with 13 bases between. Looked up from germline, CDR1 is MDHEN and CDR2 is SYDVKM. CDR3 length equals 14 residues.

This clone was seen just once. This chain connects TRBV18 to TRBJ2-2, with TRBD1 identical over 7 bases. The CDR3 runs to 16 residues. Germline V gene sequence: CDR1 KGHSH, CDR2 LQKENI. Germline trimming cut 2 bases from V and 5 bases from J; bases unmatched to any gene: 8. CDR3 nucleotides: TGTGCCAGCTCACCATCTGGGACAGCTTTAACCGGGGAGCTGTTTTTT. This translates into CASSPSGTALTGELFF.

The chain has TRBV6-5 and TRBJ2-3; D uncertain. Per the germline V gene, CDR1 is MNHEY and CDR2 is SVGAGI. There are 12 residues in the CDR3. Deletions cut 6 bases from V and 4 bases from J, with 8 bases between. CDR3 DNA sequence: TGTGCCAGCAGCCCAAACTCAGATACGCAGTATTTT. Its protein is CASSPNSDTQYF.

This clone showed up just once. At the DNA level, this CDR3 is encoded by other sequences in the same sample as well. V gene TRBV6-5 combines with J gene TRBJ1-1; D not resolved. The CDR3 contains 14 residues. Germline V gene sequence: CDR1 MNHEY, CDR2 SVGAGI. The ends were cut back, 0 bases at V and 1 base at J, with 6 bases in the middle. The CDR3: CASSYSAGNTEAFF. The CDR3 nucleotides read TGTGCCAGCAGTTACTCAGCGGGGAACACTGAAGCTTTCTTT.

The table lists this clone with a few counts. This chain joins TRBV29-1 and TRBJ2-3; 9 bases map to TRBD2. The CDR3 has 14 amino acids. V dropped 4 bases and J dropped 3; count of bases not matched to a gene: 5. Germline values: CDR1 SQVTM, CDR2 ANQGSEA. CDR3 protein: CSVGRRGGTDTQYF. DNA for the CDR3: TGCAGCGTTGGTCGGCGGGGGGGGACAGATACGCAGTATTTT.

The rearrangement uses TRBV9 and TRBJ1-6, with TRBD1 matching 11 bases. CDR1 is SGDLS and CDR2 is YYNGEE in the germline V gene. CDR3 length: 19 amino acids. After removal of 3 bases from V and 10 bases from J, the junction contained 18 bases not matched to a gene. CDR3 bases: TGTGCCAGCAGCGACCGACCGGGACAGGGGGTTTTTACTGGATCACCCCTCCACTTT. Translation gives CASSDRPGQGVFTGSPLHF.